A single T cell receptor (beta chain) is shown here with its context. Antigen unknown. This sample was included in a study of CD8 T cells in Susac syndrome. Study-level information: The sequenced Susac syndrome patients comprised roughly 6 with active disease and about 8 in remission.

RNA totalling roughly 0.45 to 1 ug underwent reverse transcription with random hexamers. Amplification of TCR beta CDR3 by immunoSEQ multiplex PCR spanned 54 Vbeta and 13 Jbeta. TCRdb ran MiXCR on the immunoSEQ multiplex PCR reads and lists one entry per CDR3 protein. The repertoire holds 210,000 or so distinct CDR3 sequences, with about 94% as singletons. This CDR3 comprises 14 residues. V lost 7 bases and J lost 1; bases outside the gene matches: 6. Per the germline V gene, CDR1 is SGHTA and CDR2 is FQGNSA. General study results and limits: Clonal expansion did not appear in Susac syndrome CD4+ T cell repertoires.

The J gene is TRBJ2-7, the V gene TRBV7-2; 8 bases line up with TRBD1. This clonotype was obtained from a human donor with Susac syndrome. Sequencing was done on a sample of CD4+ T cells from PBMCs. The chain's CDR3 is CASKTTGGSYEQYF. The CDR3 region has the DNA TGTGCCAGCAAGACCACAGGGGGGTCCTACGAGCAGTACTTC. The entire variable domain, with the rest obtained from reference TRBV7-2 and TRBJ2-7, is as follows: GAGVSQSPSNKVTEKGKDVELRCDPISGHTALYWYRQSLGQGLEFLIYFQGNSAPDKSGLPSDRFSAERTGGSVSTLTIQRTQQEDSAVYLCASKTTGGSYEQYFGPGTRLTVT.